These T cell receptor beta chains were read from a single sample in a study of T-cell reconstitution after alpha-beta-depleted transplantation in children. MiXCR, applied by TCRdb to the PCR reads, yields one record per CDR3 protein. Of about 350,000 distinct CDR3 sequences in the sample, about an eighth are singletons; the top ten hold approximately 4.2%. Sample: PBMCs, taken from the stem cell graft. These receptors came from a human donor who donated a stem cell graft to a child with Fanconi anemia. Each CDR3 is given with its conserved first and last residue. D genes are given only for firm matches. Clone size appears in some rows only: once, few, many, or a class for an expanded clone.

j_call: TRBJ2-1
v_call: TRBV5-1
clone_size: many
d_call: TRBD1
cdr3_nt: TGCGCCAGCAGCGTCCTAGCCGGGACAGAATACAATGAGCAGTTCTTC
cdr3_aa: CASSVLAGTEYNEQFF

j_call: TRBJ2-2
v_call: TRBV5-1
clone_size: NA
d_call: NA
cdr3_nt: TGCGCCAGCAGCACCACTCGTGGGACGGGTACGGGGGAGCTGTTTTTT
cdr3_aa: CASSTTRGTGTGELFF

j_call: TRBJ2-2
v_call: TRBV25-1
clone_size: few
d_call: NA
cdr3_nt: TGTGCCAGCACGTGGGGGGCGAACACCGGGGAGCTGTTTTTT
cdr3_aa: CASTWGANTGELFF

j_call: TRBJ2-1
v_call: TRBV19
clone_size: NA
d_call: NA
cdr3_nt: TGTGCCAGTAGCTTTGGCAAGAGCCCCTACAATGAGCAGTTCTTC
cdr3_aa: CASSFGKSPYNEQFF

j_call: TRBJ2-4
v_call: TRBV4-2
clone_size: NA
d_call: TRBD2
cdr3_nt: TGTGCCAGCAGCTCAGGGACTAGCGCTAACATTCAGTACTTC
cdr3_aa: CASSSGTSANIQYF

j_call: TRBJ1-5
v_call: TRBV3-1
clone_size: NA
d_call: NA
cdr3_nt: TGTGCCAGCAGCCAATTCACAAATCAGCCCCAGCATTTT
cdr3_aa: CASSQFTNQPQHF

j_call: TRBJ2-4
v_call: TRBV5-4
clone_size: NA
d_call: TRBD1
cdr3_nt: TGTGCCAGCAGCTTGGCCGTTGACAGGGGGAACATTCAGTACTTC
cdr3_aa: CASSLAVDRGNIQYF

j_call: TRBJ2-2
v_call: TRBV5-5
clone_size: many
d_call: NA
cdr3_nt: TGTGCCAGCACCCGAGCAGGGGGGAAGGCCGGGGAGCTGTTTTTT
cdr3_aa: CASTRAGGKAGELFF

j_call: TRBJ2-3
v_call: TRBV5-1
clone_size: many
d_call: NA
cdr3_nt: TGCGCCAGCAGCTGGACCGGGCCAACCGGCACAGATACGCAGTATTTT
cdr3_aa: CASSWTGPTGTDTQYF

j_call: TRBJ1-1
v_call: TRBV15
clone_size: few
d_call: TRBD1
cdr3_nt: TGTGCCACCAGCTTGGACAGGGGGAGAGTAGCTTTCTTT
cdr3_aa: CATSLDRGRVAFF

j_call: TRBJ2-1
v_call: TRBV5-6
clone_size: many
d_call: NA
cdr3_nt: TGTGCCAGCAGCGAGGACCTCTACAATGAGCAGTTCTTC
cdr3_aa: CASSEDLYNEQFF

j_call: TRBJ2-3
v_call: TRBV20-1
clone_size: NA
d_call: TRBD2
cdr3_nt: TGCAGTGCTCTACGGACTAGCGGGAGAAAGGCAGATACGCAGTATTTT
cdr3_aa: CSALRTSGRKADTQYF

j_call: TRBJ1-1
v_call: TRBV29-1
clone_size: many
d_call: NA
cdr3_nt: TGCAGCGTTGAAGAGATAGGAACTGAAGCTTTCTTT
cdr3_aa: CSVEEIGTEAFF

j_call: TRBJ2-5
v_call: TRBV20-1
clone_size: NA
d_call: TRBD2
cdr3_nt: TGCAGTGCTAGAACCCTAGCGGGGGGGCCAATTGGGGAGACCCAGTACTTC
cdr3_aa: CSARTLAGGPIGETQYF

j_call: TRBJ2-3
v_call: TRBV20-1
clone_size: NA
d_call: NA
cdr3_nt: TGCAGTGCTCCCCCACGCGGCACAGATGCGCAGTATTTT
cdr3_aa: CSAPPRGTDAQYF

j_call: TRBJ2-2
v_call: TRBV29-1
clone_size: few
d_call: NA
cdr3_nt: TGCAGCGTTGAACGGATCGTGGCCGGGGAGCTGTTTTTT
cdr3_aa: CSVERIVAGELFF

j_call: TRBJ1-5
v_call: TRBV19
clone_size: many
d_call: NA
cdr3_nt: TGTGCCAGTAGTAGCGCGGGGAGCAATCAGCCCCAGCATTTT
cdr3_aa: CASSSAGSNQPQHF

j_call: TRBJ1-2
v_call: TRBV27
clone_size: many
d_call: NA
cdr3_nt: TGTGCCAGCAGTTTGCGCCCGAACGGAGGCTACACCTTC
cdr3_aa: CASSLRPNGGYTF

j_call: TRBJ2-3
v_call: TRBV5-1
clone_size: many
d_call: NA
cdr3_nt: TGCGCCAGCAGCTTCGGCGGGGACACAGATACGCAGTATTTT
cdr3_aa: CASSFGGDTDTQYF

j_call: TRBJ1-6
v_call: TRBV12-3/TRBV12-4
clone_size: NA
d_call: NA
cdr3_nt: TGTGCCAGCAGCCCCGACAGATTGATCTCACCCCTCCACTTT
cdr3_aa: CASSPDRLISPLHF

j_call: TRBJ1-2
v_call: TRBV7-2
clone_size: NA
d_call: NA
cdr3_nt: TGTGCCAGCAGCCCCCGTCCCGGCCGCTATGGCTACACCTTC
cdr3_aa: CASSPRPGRYGYTF

j_call: TRBJ1-5
v_call: TRBV25-1
clone_size: few
d_call: NA
cdr3_nt: TGTGCCAGCAGTGAAAGTGGAGGGGAAGGTTACAATCAGCCCCAGCATTTT
cdr3_aa: CASSESGGEGYNQPQHF

j_call: TRBJ1-5
v_call: TRBV6-2/TRBV6-3
clone_size: many
d_call: NA
cdr3_nt: TGTGCCAGCGGAGAGGGTCAGCCCCAGCATTTT
cdr3_aa: CASGEGQPQHF

j_call: TRBJ2-3
v_call: TRBV5-1
clone_size: few
d_call: TRBD2
cdr3_nt: TGCGCCAGCAGCTTTCTAGCGGGGGGGCCTTCTCCAGATACGCAGTATTTT
cdr3_aa: CASSFLAGGPSPDTQYF

j_call: TRBJ2-4
v_call: TRBV5-4
clone_size: many
d_call: NA
cdr3_nt: TGTGCCAGCAGCTCCACGGGCCTAGCCAAAAACATTCAGTACTTC
cdr3_aa: CASSSTGLAKNIQYF

j_call: TRBJ2-7
v_call: TRBV11-2
clone_size: once
d_call: NA
cdr3_nt: TGTGCCAGCAGCTTAGACGGGGACACCTACGAGCAGTACTTC
cdr3_aa: CASSLDGDTYEQYF

j_call: TRBJ2-5
v_call: TRBV29-1
clone_size: few
d_call: TRBD2
cdr3_nt: TGCAGCGTTGCAGCTAGCGGGCAAGAGACCCAGTACTTC
cdr3_aa: CSVAASGQETQYF

j_call: TRBJ1-1
v_call: TRBV4-3
clone_size: few
d_call: NA
cdr3_nt: TGCGCCAGCAGCCAAGACTGGGAGGACACTGAAGCTTTCTTT
cdr3_aa: CASSQDWEDTEAFF

j_call: TRBJ1-1
v_call: TRBV20-1
clone_size: few
d_call: NA
cdr3_nt: TGCAGTGCCTCACGGGGTCCGACTGAAGCTTTCTTT
cdr3_aa: CSASRGPTEAFF

j_call: TRBJ1-1
v_call: TRBV30
clone_size: NA
d_call: NA
cdr3_nt: TGTGCCTCCCGGGGGCGGGGCACTGAAGCTTTCTTT
cdr3_aa: CASRGRGTEAFF

j_call: TRBJ2-7
v_call: TRBV29-1
clone_size: few
d_call: NA
cdr3_nt: TGCAGCGTTGAAGATGACACAGTCTACGAGCAGTACTTC
cdr3_aa: CSVEDDTVYEQYF

j_call: TRBJ2-5
v_call: TRBV29-1
clone_size: few
d_call: NA
cdr3_nt: TGCAGCGGGAGGGGGTACCAAGAGACCCAGTACTTC
cdr3_aa: CSGRGYQETQYF

j_call: TRBJ2-1
v_call: TRBV24-1
clone_size: many
d_call: NA
cdr3_nt: TGTGCCACCTCTATCAATGGGGATGAGCAGTTCTTC
cdr3_aa: CATSINGDEQFF

j_call: TRBJ2-2
v_call: TRBV28
clone_size: few
d_call: NA
cdr3_nt: TGTGCCAGCAGTCCCCCGCGCCACGGGGAGCTGTTTTTT
cdr3_aa: CASSPPRHGELFF